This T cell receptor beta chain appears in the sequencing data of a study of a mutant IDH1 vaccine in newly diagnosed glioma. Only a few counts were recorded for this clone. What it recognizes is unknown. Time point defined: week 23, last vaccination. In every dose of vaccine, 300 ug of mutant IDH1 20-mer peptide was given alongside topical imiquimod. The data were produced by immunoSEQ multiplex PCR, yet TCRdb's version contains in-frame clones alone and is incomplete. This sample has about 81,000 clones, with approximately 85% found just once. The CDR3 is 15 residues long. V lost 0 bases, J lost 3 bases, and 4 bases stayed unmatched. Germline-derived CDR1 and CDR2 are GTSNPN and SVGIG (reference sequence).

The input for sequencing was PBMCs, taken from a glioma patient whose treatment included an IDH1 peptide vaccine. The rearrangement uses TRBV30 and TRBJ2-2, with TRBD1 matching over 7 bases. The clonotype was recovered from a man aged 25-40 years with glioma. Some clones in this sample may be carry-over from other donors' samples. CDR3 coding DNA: TGTGCCTGGAGTGTAAGGACAGGCTACACCGGGGAGCTGTTTTTT. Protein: CAWSVRTGYTGELFF.